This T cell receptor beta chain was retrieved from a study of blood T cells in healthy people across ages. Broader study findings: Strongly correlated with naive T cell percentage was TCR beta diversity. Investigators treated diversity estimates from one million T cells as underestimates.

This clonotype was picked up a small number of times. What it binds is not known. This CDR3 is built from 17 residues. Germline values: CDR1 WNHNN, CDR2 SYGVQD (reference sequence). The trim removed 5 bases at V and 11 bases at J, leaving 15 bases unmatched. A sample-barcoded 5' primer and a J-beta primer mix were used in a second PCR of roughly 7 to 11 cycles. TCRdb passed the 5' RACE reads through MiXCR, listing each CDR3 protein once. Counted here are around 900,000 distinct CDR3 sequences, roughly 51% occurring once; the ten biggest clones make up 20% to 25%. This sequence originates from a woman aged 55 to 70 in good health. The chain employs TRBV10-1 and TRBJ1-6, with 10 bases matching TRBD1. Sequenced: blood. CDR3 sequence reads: CASSTQGQGWFEPPLHF. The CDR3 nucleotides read TGCGCCAGCAGTACACAGGGACAGGGGTGGTTTGAGCCACCCCTCCACTTT.